The clone carrying this T cell receptor gamma chain was observed a few times. Other DNA sequences in this sample translate to the same CDR3. These data originate in a study of gamma-delta T cells after stem cell transplantation. TCRdb repeated clone calling on the RT-PCR reads with CATT. Among around 910 gamma-chain clones listed, roughly 33% were seen once. The receptor comes from a human donor. It is not recorded whose cells these are; they may come from a transplant donor. Sequenced: gamma-delta T cells.

DNA of the CDR3: TGTGCCTTGTGGGAGGTGCTGAGGGAGTTGGGCAAAAAAATCAAGGTATTT. Residues: CALWEVLRELGKKIKVF. This sequence joins TRGV9 and TRGJP. Since TCRdb gives no J gene, matching the DNA to germline was used here to assign it. CDR3 length: 17 residues. The V and J ends lost 0 bases and 7 bases, in that order; junction bases with no gene match: 6. Germline CDR1 and CDR2: GITISATS and ISYDGTV (reference sequence).